Sequencing of this T cell receptor (beta chain) was carried out in a study of blood T cell repertoires in COVID-19. The overall study: Sites in the United States, Italy and Spain provided acute and convalescent COVID-19 samples. PBMCs, B-cell-depleted T cells, or T cells provided the cDNA or gDNA that made up the material.

Authors' data handling: Estimates of nucleated cell counts were drawn from the amplification of reference gene primers. Libraries were prepared by immunoSEQ multiplex PCR; TCRdb keeps only in-frame clonotypes and omits some of them. Clone size and the V and J calls come from that table; the DNA yielded D and trimming. This sample has about 14,000 clones, with nearly 75% found just once. The CDR3 sequence is 12 residues long. Trimming removed 11 bases at V and 8 bases at J, with 16 bases between. CDR1 and CDR2 (germline): MDHEN, SYDVKM. The chain carries TRBV28 and TRBJ1-3; D call uncertain. Sequenced: peripheral blood. The sequence derives from a boy aged 2 to 9 with active or convalescent COVID-19. This CDR3 is CAAGRSRDTIYF. For the CDR3, the DNA is TGTGCCGCGGGGAGGAGTAGGGACACCATATATTTT.